The clone carrying this TCR beta chain was recorded a few times. The sample belongs to a study of blood T cell repertoires in COVID-19. Across the study: The United States, Italy and Spain supplied acute and convalescent COVID-19 samples. The analysed material was cDNA or gDNA that came from T cells, B-cell-depleted T cells, or PBMCs.

The table came from immunoSEQ multiplex PCR; TCRdb's copy has only in-frame clones and leaves some out. The sample yields just over 250,000 clones, approximately 89% seen once. The sample consisted of peripheral blood. The TCR originated in a woman in her 50s with acute or convalescent COVID-19.

The CDR3 region has the DNA TGTGCCAGCAGTGACCAACTAGCAACTAGCACAGATACGCAGTATTTT. Translation gives CASSDQLATSTDTQYF. The rearrangement uses TRBV6-2 or TRBV6-3 and TRBJ2-3, with D maybe TRBD2 (6 bases). Trimming took off 5 bases at V and 0 bases at J, with 15 bases between the two ends. There are 16 residues in the CDR3. The V gene's germline CDR1 is MNHEY and CDR2 SVGEGT.